The 29 T cell receptor beta chains below all came from one sample that was sequenced in a study of shared clonotypes between healthy human individuals. Sequenced by immunoSEQ multiplex PCR; TCRdb stores in-frame clones only, minus some. The sample contains fewer than 850,000 clones, approximately 96% of which appear only once. Naive CD8 cells lacked CD45RO, underwent positive selection for CCR7 and left out terminally differentiated effector memory CD45RA+ cells. What was sequenced was naive CD8+ T cells sorted from blood. The source is a man aged 30 to 45 in good health.

The CDR3 DNA is TGTGCCAGCAGGAGGACAGGGGACTATGGCTACACCTTC. Protein product: CASRRTGDYGYTF. The rearrangement joins TRBV7-9 to TRBJ1-2; the match to TRBD1 covers 9 bases. This CDR3 is 13 amino acids long. Germline V CDR1 and CDR2: SEHNR, FQNEAQ (reference sequence). V trimming: 6 bases; J trimming: 3 bases; junction bases outside the gene matches: 2.

The DNA for the CDR3 is TGTGCCAGCATTTTCCCAGCGGGAGATAATGAGCAGTTCTTC. Translation gives CASIFPAGDNEQFF. This rearrangement joins TRBV2 to TRBJ2-1, with 8 bases matching TRBD2. V was clipped by 7 bases and J by 7 bases; unmatched bases: 9. The CDR3 spans 14 residues. From germline, CDR1 is SNHLY and CDR2 FYNNEI.

V is TRBV5-4 and J is TRBJ1-4, with a possible D match to TRBD1 (5 bases). V was pared by 3 bases and J by 8 bases, with 14 bases between. Germline assignment: CDR1 SGHNT and CDR2 YYREEE (reference sequence). The length of the CDR3 is 14 residues. The CDR3 bases are TGTGCCAGCAGCTCTGGGACTTTGAAGGAAAAACTGTTTTTT. Protein sequence: CASSSGTLKEKLFF.

V gene TRBV7-9 combines with J gene TRBJ2-7; D may be TRBD2 (6 bases). V lost 5 bases and J 3 bases, leaving 23 bases between the germline ends. This CDR3 region has 17 residues. CDR1 SEHNR and CDR2 FQNEAQ come from the germline V gene (reference sequence). Here the CDR3 reads CASSQEGSGPRGYEQYF. The CDR3 coding sequence is TGTGCCAGCAGCCAAGAAGGGTCCGGGCCGCGGGGCTACGAGCAGTACTTC.

The rearrangement joins TRBV7-9 to TRBJ2-7; 8 bases map to TRBD2. Unmatched junction bases numbered 21, after V lost 8 bases and J lost 3 bases. Germline V gene data show CDR1 as SEHNR and CDR2 as FQNEAQ (reference sequence). This CDR3 region has 18 residues. The CDR3 sequence: CASYLSGSSGPHHYEQYF. The CDR3 DNA reads TGTGCCAGCTACCTCAGTGGGTCTAGCGGGCCTCACCACTACGAGCAGTACTTC.

The chain employs TRBV7-8 and TRBJ2-7; TRBD2 matches at 7 bases. CDR1 is SGHVS, CDR2 FQNEAQ, per germline. The CDR3 has 15 amino acids. V shed 2 bases and J 5 bases; nucleotides not matched to a gene: 9. The CDR3 DNA reads TGTGCCAGCAGCTTACGGGCGGGAGTAATCCACGAGCAGTACTTC. This gives the protein CASSLRAGVIHEQYF.

The table lists this clone with a count of one. This sequence joins TRBV7-9 and TRBJ2-7; D is ambiguous. The CDR3 consists of 14 residues. With 5 bases removed from V and 4 bases from J, the gap between germline ends came to 15 bases. Germline CDR1 is SEHNR and CDR2 is FQNEAQ (reference sequence). The CDR3 spells CASSPDDHLYEQYF. The CDR3 DNA is TGTGCCAGCAGCCCCGATGACCACCTTTACGAGCAGTACTTC.

The chain uses TRBV7-9 and TRBJ2-7; no firm D call. V lost 5 bases, J lost 1 base, and 12 bases lay in between. In germline, CDR1 is SEHNR, CDR2 FQNEAQ (reference sequence). The CDR3 contains 14 residues. The CDR3 DNA sequence: TGTGCCAGCAGCCGATCTGGTAGATCCTACGAGCAGTACTTC. Translation gives CASSRSGRSYEQYF.

The rearrangement joins TRBV19 to TRBJ2-2; no reliable D call. The CDR3 covers 16 residues. CDR1 LNHDA and CDR2 SQIVND come from the germline V gene (reference sequence). Trimming cost V 3 bases and J 7 bases, with 18 bases left between them. The CDR3 DNA follows: TGTGCCAGTAGTATCATCGGTTGGCAGGACGGCGGGGAGCTGTTTTTT. Translated: CASSIIGWQDGGELFF.

The CDR3 loop reads CASSQGTSGRPSYEQYF. CDR3 coding DNA: TGCGCCAGCAGCCAAGGGACTAGCGGGAGGCCTTCCTACGAGCAGTACTTC. The chain links TRBV4-1 to TRBJ2-7; 14 bases agree with TRBD2. The V gene's germline CDR1 is MGHRA and CDR2 YSYEKL. The CDR3 extends over 17 amino acids. The junction had 3 bases not matched to a gene; V was cut back by 1 base and J by 1 base.

The rearrangement uses TRBV6-1 and TRBJ1-5; D is uncertain. CDR1 MNHNS and CDR2 SASEGT come from the germline V gene. The ends were cut back, 1 base at V and 6 bases at J, with 13 bases in the middle. The CDR3 is 15 residues long. The CDR3 region is CASSEGTTRGQPQHF. The CDR3 nucleotides are TGTGCCAGCAGTGAAGGAACGACACGTGGTCAGCCCCAGCATTTT.

In DNA, the CDR3 is TGTGCCAGCAGCCGAACCGGGACTAGTACCTACGAGCAGTACTTC. Its translation: CASSRTGTSTYEQYF. The chain has TRBV14 and TRBJ2-7, with TRBD2 matching 8 bases. The germline V gene encodes CDR1 SGHDN and CDR2 FVKESK. V trimming: 4 bases; J trimming: 2 bases; junction bases outside the gene matches: 7. The CDR3 consists of 15 residues.

The chain is built from TRBV5-1 and TRBJ1-1; a possible D gene is TRBD1 (5 bases). The CDR3 is made up of 14 amino acids. CDR1 is SGHRS, CDR2 YFSETQ, per germline. With 10 bases removed from V and 3 bases from J, the gap between germline ends came to 19 bases. This CDR3 reads CASASSGWDTEAFF. The CDR3 DNA sequence: TGCGCCTCGGCGTCTTCAGGGTGGGACACTGAAGCTTTCTTT.

The chain links TRBV5-1 to TRBJ2-5; 12 bases map to TRBD2. Germline V CDR1 and CDR2: SGHRS, YFSETQ. The CDR3 has 17 residues. The junction had 8 bases not matched to a gene; V was cut back by 0 bases and J by 5 bases. The DNA of the CDR3 is TGCGCCAGCAGCTTGGACCTAGCGGGAGGGATTGGGGAGACCCAGTACTTC. Residues: CASSLDLAGGIGETQYF.

The chain is built from TRBV29-1 and TRBJ2-5; 7 bases are a match to TRBD2. The length of the CDR3 is 13 residues. Trimming cost V 1 base and J 5 bases; bases outside gene matches: 4. CDR1 and CDR2 from the germline V gene are SQVTM and ANQGSEA. The CDR3: CSVEAGGWETQYF. The DNA for the CDR3 is TGCAGCGTTGAAGCGGGAGGCTGGGAGACCCAGTACTTC.

The CDR3 nucleotides read TGTGCCAGCAGCTCGACGGGACTAGCGGCCGGGGAGCTGTTTTTT. Protein product: CASSSTGLAAGELFF. This chain uses TRBV5-4 with TRBJ2-2, with 11 positions matching TRBD2. V shed 3 bases, J shed 6 bases, and the junction held 4 bases outside the gene matches. Germline values: CDR1 SGHNT, CDR2 YYREEE (reference sequence). The CDR3 loop spans 15 amino acids. The entire variable domain, with the rest obtained from reference TRBV5-4 and TRBJ2-2, is as follows: ETGVTQSPTHLIKTRGQQVTLRCSSQSGHNTVSWYQQALGQGPQFIFQYYREEENGRGNFPPRFSGLQFPNYSSELNVNALELDDSALYLCASSSTGLAAGELFFGEGSRLTVL.

The rearrangement uses TRBV27 and TRBJ2-1; D is perhaps TRBD1 or TRBD2 (5 bases each). Germline CDR1 MNHEY, CDR2 SMNVEV (reference sequence). This CDR3 has 15 amino acids. Between the trimmed V and J ends, which lost 6 bases and 0 bases, there was a span of 12 bases. CDR3 nucleotides: TGTGCCAGCAGCCTGGGACGGAGCTCCTACAATGAGCAGTTCTTC. This sequence encodes CASSLGRSSYNEQFF.

The sample holds one count of this clone. The chain links TRBV7-2 to TRBJ2-4, with TRBD1 matching 7 bases. The CDR3 sequence is 16 residues long. Trimming at V came to 2 bases and at J to 1 base, leaving 5 bases not matched to a gene. Germline CDR1 reads SGHTA; CDR2 reads FQGNSA. Written as DNA, the CDR3 is TGTGCCAGCAGCTTAACAGGGGAAGGGGCCAAAAACATTCAGTACTTC. This sequence encodes CASSLTGEGAKNIQYF.

V gene TRBV2 combines with J gene TRBJ2-5; D may be TRBD2 (5 bases). CDR3 length: 13 residues. Germline V gene data show CDR1 as SNHLY and CDR2 as FYNNEI. The V gene lost 8 bases and the J gene lost 1 base, with 11 bases spanning the gap. In DNA form, the CDR3 reads TGTGCCAGCGCGGGTGTTTCCCAAGAGACCCAGTACTTC. Translating it yields CASAGVSQETQYF.

The rearrangement links TRBV7-9 to TRBJ2-1; 9 nucleotides line up with TRBD2. The germline CDR1 and CDR2 sequences are SEHNR and FQNEAQ (reference sequence). The CDR3 has 15 amino acids. Trimming removed 5 bases from V and 2 bases from J; junction bases left unmatched: 4. CDR3 loop: CASSRSGSTYNEQFF. The CDR3 DNA reads as TGTGCCAGCAGCCGTAGCGGGAGTACCTACAATGAGCAGTTCTTC. The entire variable domain, with the rest obtained from reference TRBV7-9 and TRBJ2-1, is as follows: DTGVSQNPRHKITKRGQNVTFRCDPISEHNRLYWYRQTLGQGPEFLTYFQNEAQLEKSRLLSDRFSAERPKGSFSTLEIQRTEQGDSAMYLCASSRSGSTYNEQFFGPGTRLTVL.

The V and J genes are TRBV27 and TRBJ1-2, with unresolved D. Germline-derived CDR1 and CDR2 are MNHEY and SMNVEV (reference sequence). There are 15 residues in the CDR3. V gave up 2 bases and J gave up 5 bases, with 15 bases separating them. The DNA of the CDR3 is TGTGCCAGCAGTTTAAGGCCTTGGACGGCATATGGCTACACCTTC. Translation gives CASSLRPWTAYGYTF.

The chain joins TRBV5-1 to TRBJ1-3; D remains unclear. In germline, CDR1 is SGHRS, CDR2 YFSETQ. The CDR3 consists of 16 residues. The V gene lost 0 bases and the J gene lost 0 bases, with 10 bases spanning the gap. As DNA, the CDR3 is TGCGCCAGCAGCTTGGGCGGGCAGGTCTCTGGAAACACCATATATTTT. Translating gives CASSLGGQVSGNTIYF. The whole variable domain, remainder taken from reference TRBV5-1 and TRBJ1-3, is KAGVTQTPRYLIKTRGQQVTLSCSPISGHRSVSWYQQTPGQGLQFLFEYFSETQRNKGNFPGRFSGRQFSNSRSEMNVSTLELGDSALYLCASSLGGQVSGNTIYFGEGSWLTVV.

V usage is TRBV7-9 and J usage is TRBJ1-2; 9 bases agree with TRBD1. This CDR3 has 13 residues. V was clipped by 6 bases and J by 6 bases; unmatched bases: 5. CDR1 and CDR2 from the germline V gene are SEHNR and FQNEAQ (reference sequence). This CDR3 reads CASSQRTGDGYTF. CDR3 nucleotides: TGTGCCAGCAGTCAACGGACAGGGGATGGCTACACCTTC. The entire variable domain, with the rest obtained from reference TRBV7-9 and TRBJ1-2, is as follows: DTGVSQNPRHKITKRGQNVTFRCDPISEHNRLYWYRQTLGQGPEFLTYFQNEAQLEKSRLLSDRFSAERPKGSFSTLEIQRTEQGDSAMYLCASSQRTGDGYTFGSGTRLTVV.

V gene TRBV5-6 combines with J gene TRBJ1-2; D call uncertain. Trimming cost V 0 bases and J 7 bases, with 7 bases left between them. Per germline, CDR1 SGHDT and CDR2 YYEEEE. This CDR3 is 12 amino acids long. The CDR3 sequence: CASSLGGAGYTF. The CDR3 DNA sequence: TGTGCCAGCAGCTTGGGGGGTGCTGGCTACACCTTC.

With respect to this clone: At one end the junction does not follow the germline gene, possibly because of a read error. The rearrangement uses TRBV11-2 and TRBJ2-7; no definite D call. The CDR3 has 11 residues. Germline CDR1 reads SGHAT; CDR2 reads FQNNGV. CDR3 sequence reads: CASSSYATLDF. Here the CDR3 DNA reads TGTGCCAGCAGCTCTTACGCCACGCTGGACTTC.

In its sample, this clone was seen once. CDR3 protein: CASTRLAGGGEQFF. In nucleotides, the CDR3 is TGTGCCAGTACCCGACTAGCGGGAGGGGGGGAGCAGTTCTTC. The V and J genes are TRBV19 and TRBJ2-1; TRBD2 agrees at 14 bases. CDR1 and CDR2 from the germline V gene are LNHDA and SQIVND (reference sequence). There are 14 residues in the CDR3. Germline trimming cut 7 bases from V and 10 bases from J; bases unmatched to any gene: 6.

V usage is TRBV15 and J usage is TRBJ2-1, with D possibly matching TRBD1 (6 bases). Trimming removed 4 bases at V and 3 bases at J, with 10 bases between. The V gene's germline CDR1 is LNHNV and CDR2 YYDKDF (reference sequence). CDR3 length: 14 residues. CDR3 sequence: CATSKQGVYNEQFF. The CDR3 DNA follows: TGTGCCACCAGCAAACAGGGTGTCTACAATGAGCAGTTCTTC.

This chain links TRBV5-1 with TRBJ1-1, with 8 bases aligning to TRBD1. The CDR3 has 16 residues. Germline V gene data show CDR1 as SGHRS and CDR2 as YFSETQ. The V gene end was trimmed by 4 bases and the J gene end by 1 base; junction bases not matched to a gene: 9. Here the CDR3 reads CASSMDRALRNTEAFF. The CDR3 coding sequence is TGCGCCAGCAGCATGGACAGGGCTCTGAGGAACACTGAAGCTTTCTTT.

The chain has TRBV29-1 and TRBJ1-1; D possibly corresponds to TRBD1 (6 bases). The CDR3 totals 12 residues. The germline gives CDR1 SQVTM, CDR2 ANQGSEA. V lost 1 base and J 9 bases, leaving 12 bases between the germline ends. CDR3 sequence: CSVEGRGKQAFF. DNA of the CDR3: TGCAGCGTTGAAGGCAGGGGAAAACAAGCTTTCTTT.